This TCR beta chain originates from a study of blood T cell repertoires in COVID-19. Study details: Sources were T cells, B-cell-depleted T cells, or PBMCs; the material itself was cDNA or gDNA.

Original methodology: Nucleated cell counts were estimated from reference gene primer amplification. Profiling relied on immunoSEQ multiplex PCR, and the TCRdb table lists in-frame clones only, not all of them. V, J and clone size derive from that table, while D and trimming were established from the DNA sequence. This sample has under 75,000 clones; approximately 85% occur once, and the top ten carry roughly 4%. Per germline, CDR1 SGHRS and CDR2 YFSETQ. The CDR3 is 15 amino acids. The V gene lost 3 bases and the J gene lost 1 base, with 11 bases spanning the gap. The source material was peripheral blood. This chain connects TRBV5-1 to TRBJ2-1, with D possibly matching TRBD1 (5 bases). The TCR was taken from a man aged 45-60 years with active COVID-19. The chain's CDR3 is CASSSDTQSYNEQFF. CDR3 nucleotides: TGCGCCAGCAGCTCGGACACCCAGTCCTACAATGAGCAGTTCTTC.